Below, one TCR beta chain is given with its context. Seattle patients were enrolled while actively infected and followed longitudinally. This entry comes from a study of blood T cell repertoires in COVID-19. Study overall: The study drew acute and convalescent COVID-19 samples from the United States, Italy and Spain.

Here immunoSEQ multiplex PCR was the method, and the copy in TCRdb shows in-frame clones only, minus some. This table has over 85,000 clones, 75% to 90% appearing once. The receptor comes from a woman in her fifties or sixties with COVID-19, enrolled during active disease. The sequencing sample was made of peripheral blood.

The CDR3 loop reads CASSPTSQTQYF. CDR3 coding DNA: TGTGCCAGCAGTCCGACTTCCCAGACCCAGTACTTC. This chain joins TRBV6-2 or TRBV6-3 and TRBJ2-5; no firm D call. Germline V gene lookup returns CDR1 MNHEY and CDR2 SVGEGT. This CDR3 is 12 amino acids long. V dropped 5 bases and J dropped 6 bases, with 10 bases sitting between them.